Reported below is one T cell receptor beta chain. Its antigen is unidentified. This sample was taken from a study of cytomegalovirus exposure and HLA in healthy donors. Study-wide results and caveats: The authors later found TCR association rates varying by HLA locus, with DRB1 most and HLA-C fewest.

Primers included in the PCR were 60 Vbeta and 13 Jbeta primers. Source study methods: An analysis that came later counted roughly 80 million unique TCR beta chains, around 12 million shared. Repertoires were generated with immunoSEQ multiplex PCR, while TCRdb's copy carries only in-frame clones and drops some. The V and J calls and clone size are taken from that table; D and trimming were inferred from the DNA. The sample lists some 150,000 clones; 76% were seen once. The sample was PBMCs. The source is a young man in good health and CMV-seronegative.

The CDR3 bases are TGTGCCAGCAGAACCGGACAGTACGGGGCAGACACTGAAGCTTTCTTT. It codes for CASRTGQYGADTEAFF. V and J are TRBV6-6 and TRBJ1-1, with D possibly matching TRBD1 (6 bases). The CDR3 is made up of 16 amino acids. Between the trimmed V and J ends, which lost 6 bases and 3 bases, there was a span of 20 bases. The V gene's germline CDR1 is MNHNY and CDR2 SVGAGI (reference sequence).